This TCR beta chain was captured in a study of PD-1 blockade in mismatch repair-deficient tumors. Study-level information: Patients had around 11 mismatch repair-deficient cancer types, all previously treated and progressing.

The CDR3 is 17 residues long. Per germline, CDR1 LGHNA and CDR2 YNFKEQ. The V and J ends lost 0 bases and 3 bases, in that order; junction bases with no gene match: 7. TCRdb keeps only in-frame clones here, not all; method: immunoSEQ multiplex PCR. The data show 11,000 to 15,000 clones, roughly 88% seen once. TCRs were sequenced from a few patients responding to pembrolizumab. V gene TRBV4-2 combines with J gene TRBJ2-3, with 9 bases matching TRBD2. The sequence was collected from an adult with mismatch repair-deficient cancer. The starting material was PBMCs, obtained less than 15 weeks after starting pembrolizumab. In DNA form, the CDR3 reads TGTGCCAGCAGCCAAGATCGGGCGGGAGGGCCGACAGATACGCAGTATTTT. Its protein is CASSQDRAGGPTDTQYF.